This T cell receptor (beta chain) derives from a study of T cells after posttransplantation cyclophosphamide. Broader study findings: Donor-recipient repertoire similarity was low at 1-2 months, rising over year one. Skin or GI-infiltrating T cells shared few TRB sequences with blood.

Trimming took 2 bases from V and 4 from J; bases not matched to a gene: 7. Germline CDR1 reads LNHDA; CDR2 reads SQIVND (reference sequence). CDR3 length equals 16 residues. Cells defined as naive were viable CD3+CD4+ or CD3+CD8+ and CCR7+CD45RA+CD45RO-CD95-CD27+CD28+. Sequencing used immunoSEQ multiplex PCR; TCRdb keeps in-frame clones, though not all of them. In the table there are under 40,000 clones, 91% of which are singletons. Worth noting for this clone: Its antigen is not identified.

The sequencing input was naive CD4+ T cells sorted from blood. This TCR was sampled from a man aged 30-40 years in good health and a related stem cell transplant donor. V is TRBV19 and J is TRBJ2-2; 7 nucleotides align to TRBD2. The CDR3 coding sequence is TGTGCCAGTAGTATATTTGGGGGGGGATTCACCGGGGAGCTGTTTTTT. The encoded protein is CASSIFGGGFTGELFF.